Sequencing of this T cell receptor beta chain was carried out in a study of Ad26.COV2.S vaccination and SARS-CoV-2 variants. Study at large: Of the COV1001 trial arms, the Ad26.COV2.S arm included the donor. By the intramuscular route, Ad26.COV2.S was given once, or twice 56 days apart.

Study observations and caveats: There was reportedly substantial breadth in spike-specific CD8+ and CD4+ T cell responses after vaccination. Ad26.COV2.S recipients had broader spike-specific TCRs (P = 0.0014).

Germline V lookup: CDR1 SNHLY, CDR2 FYNNEI. V gave up 2 bases and J gave up 7 bases, with 14 bases separating them. The CDR3 is 14 amino acids. Notes on this clone: Its matching antigen is unknown.

Clones were read by immunoSEQ multiplex PCR, and TCRdb kept only the in-frame ones, dropping some. The sample lists about 330,000 clones; about 90% were seen once. Sample treatment: over 15 received Ad26.COV2.S at low or high dose, single or two shots; about 5 received placebo; per-sample allocation not given. Day 63 after the first vaccine or placebo injection was the time point for sampling. The clonotype was recovered from a person aged 18-60 years who received the Ad26.COV2.S COVID-19 vaccine or a placebo. V is TRBV2 and J is TRBJ1-1, with D perhaps matching TRBD1 (6 bases). Here the sequenced sample was peripheral blood, taken in a trial of Ad26.COV2.S vaccine versus placebo. The CDR3 coding sequence is TGTGCCAGCAGTGAACCCCCCGGGGGGCTTGAAGCTTTCTTT. Protein sequence: CASSEPPGGLEAFF.